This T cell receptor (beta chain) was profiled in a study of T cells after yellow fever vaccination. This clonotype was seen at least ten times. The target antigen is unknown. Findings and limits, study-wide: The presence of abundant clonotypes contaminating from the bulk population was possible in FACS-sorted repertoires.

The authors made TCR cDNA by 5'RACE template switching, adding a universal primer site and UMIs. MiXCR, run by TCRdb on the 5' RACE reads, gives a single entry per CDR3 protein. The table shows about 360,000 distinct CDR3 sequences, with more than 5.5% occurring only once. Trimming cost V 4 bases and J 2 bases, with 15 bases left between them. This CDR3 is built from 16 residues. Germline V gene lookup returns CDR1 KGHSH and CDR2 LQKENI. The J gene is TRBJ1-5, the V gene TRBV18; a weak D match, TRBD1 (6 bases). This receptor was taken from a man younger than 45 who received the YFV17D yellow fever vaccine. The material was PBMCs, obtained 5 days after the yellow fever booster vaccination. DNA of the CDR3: TGTGCCAGCTCACGAGGGACACCTACGGGCAATCAGCCCCAGCATTTT. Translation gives CASSRGTPTGNQPQHF. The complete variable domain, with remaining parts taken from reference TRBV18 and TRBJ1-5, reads NAGVMQNPRHLVRRRGQEARLRCSPMKGHSHVYWYRQLPEEGLKFMVYLQKENIIDESGMPKERFSAEFPKEGPSILRIQQVVRGDSAAYFCASSRGTPTGNQPQHFGDGTRLSIL.